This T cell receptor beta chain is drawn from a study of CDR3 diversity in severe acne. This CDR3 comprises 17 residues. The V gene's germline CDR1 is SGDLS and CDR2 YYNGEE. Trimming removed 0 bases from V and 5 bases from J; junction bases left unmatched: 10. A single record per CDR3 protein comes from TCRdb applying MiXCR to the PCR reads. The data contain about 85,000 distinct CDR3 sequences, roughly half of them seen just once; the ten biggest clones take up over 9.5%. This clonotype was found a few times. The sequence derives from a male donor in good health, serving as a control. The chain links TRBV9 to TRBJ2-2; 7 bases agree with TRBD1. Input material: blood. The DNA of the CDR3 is TGTGCCAGCAGCGTAGCGTCGGCGACAGGGTTAACCGGGGAGCTGTTTTTT. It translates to CASSVASATGLTGELFF.